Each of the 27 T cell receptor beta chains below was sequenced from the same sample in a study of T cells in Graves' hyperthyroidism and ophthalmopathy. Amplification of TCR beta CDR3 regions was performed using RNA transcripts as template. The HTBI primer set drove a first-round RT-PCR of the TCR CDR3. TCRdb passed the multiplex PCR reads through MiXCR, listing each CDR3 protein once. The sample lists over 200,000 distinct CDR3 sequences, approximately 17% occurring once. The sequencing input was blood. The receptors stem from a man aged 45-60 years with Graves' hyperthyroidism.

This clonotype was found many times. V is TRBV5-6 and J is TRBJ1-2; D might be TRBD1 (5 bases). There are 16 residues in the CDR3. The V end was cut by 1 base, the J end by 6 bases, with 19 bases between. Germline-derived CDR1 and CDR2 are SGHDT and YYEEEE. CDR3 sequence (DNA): TGTGCCAGCAGCTTGTCCCAAGGACGGGGCCCGGATGGCTACACCTTC. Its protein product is CASSLSQGRGPDGYTF.

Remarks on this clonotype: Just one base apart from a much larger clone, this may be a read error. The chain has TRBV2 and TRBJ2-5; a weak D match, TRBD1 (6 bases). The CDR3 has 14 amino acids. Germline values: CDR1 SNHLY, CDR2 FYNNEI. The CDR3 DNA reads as TGTGCCAGCACCTACACAGGGCTGGGAGAGGCCCAGTACTTC. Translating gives CASTYTGLGEAQYF.

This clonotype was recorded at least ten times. Here the CDR3 DNA reads TGCGCCAGCAGAGCTTTGGGGGTGAACACTGAAGCTTTCTTT. It translates to CASRALGVNTEAFF. V usage is TRBV5-1 and J usage is TRBJ1-1; D is perhaps TRBD1 (5 bases). Trimming took 5 bases from V and 0 from J, leaving 11 bases between them. The CDR3 covers 14 residues. CDR1 and CDR2 from the germline V gene are SGHRS and YFSETQ.

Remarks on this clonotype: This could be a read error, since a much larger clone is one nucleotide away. Here the CDR3 reads CASSGTFRHNEQYF. CDR3 sequence (DNA): TGTGCCAGTTCCGGGACCTTTAGGCACAATGAGCAGTACTTC. This chain joins TRBV7-9 and TRBJ2-1; D might be TRBD1 or TRBD2, each matching 5 bases. The J call could be wrong; TRBJ2-7 is a better fit for the DNA end. This CDR3 comprises 14 residues. Germline V CDR1 and CDR2: SEHNR, FQNEAQ (reference sequence).

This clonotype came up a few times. The CDR3 DNA sequence: TGTGCCAGCTCACCGTATACTAGCGGGAGGGGCACAGATACGCAGTATTTT. Protein product: CASSPYTSGRGTDTQYF. The genes are TRBV18 and TRBJ2-3; 13 bases agree with TRBD2. The CDR3 covers 17 residues. The V gene end was trimmed by 3 bases and the J gene end by 1 base; junction bases not matched to a gene: 4. Germline V gene sequence: CDR1 KGHSH, CDR2 LQKENI.

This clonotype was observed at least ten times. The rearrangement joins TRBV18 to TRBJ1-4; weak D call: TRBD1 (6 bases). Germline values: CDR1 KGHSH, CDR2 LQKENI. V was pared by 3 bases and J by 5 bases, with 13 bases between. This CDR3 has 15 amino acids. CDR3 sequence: CASSPWPQGNEKLFF. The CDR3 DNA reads TGTGCCAGCTCACCCTGGCCCCAGGGGAATGAAAAACTGTTTTTT.

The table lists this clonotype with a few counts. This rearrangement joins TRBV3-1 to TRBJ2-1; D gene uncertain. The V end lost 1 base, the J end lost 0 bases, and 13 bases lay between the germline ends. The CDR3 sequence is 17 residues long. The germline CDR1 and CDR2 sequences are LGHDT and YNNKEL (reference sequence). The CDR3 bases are TGTGCCAGCAGCCAAGTTGTCGGTAAGAGCTCCTACAATGAGCAGTTCTTC. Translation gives CASSQVVGKSSYNEQFF.

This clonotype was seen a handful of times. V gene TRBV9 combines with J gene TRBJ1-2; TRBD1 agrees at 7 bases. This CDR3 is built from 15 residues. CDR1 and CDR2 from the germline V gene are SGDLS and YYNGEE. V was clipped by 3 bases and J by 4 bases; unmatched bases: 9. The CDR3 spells CASSATGDGGYGYTF. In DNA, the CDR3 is TGTGCCAGCAGCGCAACAGGGGACGGCGGCTATGGCTACACCTTC.

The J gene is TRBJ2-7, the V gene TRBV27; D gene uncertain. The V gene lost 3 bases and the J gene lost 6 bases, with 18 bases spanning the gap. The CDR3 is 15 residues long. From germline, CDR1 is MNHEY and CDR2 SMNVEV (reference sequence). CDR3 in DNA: TGTGCCAGCAGTTTTACTACCTTCCTCAGGCGCGAGCAGTACTTC. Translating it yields CASSFTTFLRREQYF.

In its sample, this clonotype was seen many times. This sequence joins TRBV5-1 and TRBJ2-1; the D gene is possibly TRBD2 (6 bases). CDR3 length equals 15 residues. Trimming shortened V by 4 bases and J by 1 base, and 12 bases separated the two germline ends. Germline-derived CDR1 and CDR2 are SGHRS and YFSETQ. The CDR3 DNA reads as TGCGCCAGCAGCGAGAGCGGGCCGTCCTACAATGAGCAGTTCTTC. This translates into CASSESGPSYNEQFF.

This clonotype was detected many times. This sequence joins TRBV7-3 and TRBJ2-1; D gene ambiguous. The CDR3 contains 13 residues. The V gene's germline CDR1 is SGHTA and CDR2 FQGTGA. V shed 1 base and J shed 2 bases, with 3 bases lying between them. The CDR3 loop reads CASSLSPYNEQFF. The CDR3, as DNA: TGTGCCAGCAGCTTAAGTCCCTACAATGAGCAGTTCTTC.

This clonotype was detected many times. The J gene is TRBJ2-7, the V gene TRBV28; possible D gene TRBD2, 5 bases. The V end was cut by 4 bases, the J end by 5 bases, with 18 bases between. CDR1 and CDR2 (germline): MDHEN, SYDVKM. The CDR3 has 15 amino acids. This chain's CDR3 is CASSSHQPGVHEQYF. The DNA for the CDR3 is TGTGCCAGCAGTTCCCATCAGCCCGGGGTCCACGAGCAGTACTTC.

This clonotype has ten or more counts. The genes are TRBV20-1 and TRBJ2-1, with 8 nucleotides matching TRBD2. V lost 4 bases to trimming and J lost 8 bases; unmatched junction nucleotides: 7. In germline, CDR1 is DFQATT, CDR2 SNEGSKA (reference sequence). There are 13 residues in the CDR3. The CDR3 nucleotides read TGCAGTGCTAAGAGCGGGAGTAAAGATGAGCAGTTCTTC. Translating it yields CSAKSGSKDEQFF.

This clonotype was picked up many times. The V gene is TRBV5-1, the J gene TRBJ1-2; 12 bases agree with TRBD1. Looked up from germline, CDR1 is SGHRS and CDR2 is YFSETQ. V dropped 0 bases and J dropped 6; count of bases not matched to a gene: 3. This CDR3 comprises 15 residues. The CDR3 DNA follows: TGCGCCAGCAGCTTGGCCGGGACAGGGGGCGATGGCTACACCTTC. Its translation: CASSLAGTGGDGYTF.

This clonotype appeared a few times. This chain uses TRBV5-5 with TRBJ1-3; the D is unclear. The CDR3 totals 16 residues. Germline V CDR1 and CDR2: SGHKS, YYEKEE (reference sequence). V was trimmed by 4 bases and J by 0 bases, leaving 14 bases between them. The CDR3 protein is CASSLAGSSSGNTIYF. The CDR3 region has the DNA TGTGCCAGCAGCCTGGCGGGGAGCAGCTCTGGAAACACCATATATTTT.

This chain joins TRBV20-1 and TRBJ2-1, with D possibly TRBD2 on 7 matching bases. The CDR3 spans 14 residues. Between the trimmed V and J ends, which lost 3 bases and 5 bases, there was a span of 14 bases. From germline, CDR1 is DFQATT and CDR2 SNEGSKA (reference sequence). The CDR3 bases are TGCAGTGCTAGGCGAGGGGGGGCGCACAATGAGCAGTTCTTC. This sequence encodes CSARRGGAHNEQFF.

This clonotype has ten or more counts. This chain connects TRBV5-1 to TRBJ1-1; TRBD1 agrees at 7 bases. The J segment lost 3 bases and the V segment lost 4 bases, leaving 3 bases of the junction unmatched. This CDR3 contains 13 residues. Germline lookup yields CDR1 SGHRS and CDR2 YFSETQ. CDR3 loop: CASSSGTDTEAFF. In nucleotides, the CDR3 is TGCGCCAGCAGCAGCGGGACAGACACTGAAGCTTTCTTT. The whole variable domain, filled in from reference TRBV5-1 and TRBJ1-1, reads KAGVTQTPRYLIKTRGQQVTLSCSPISGHRSVSWYQQTPGQGLQFLFEYFSETQRNKGNFPGRFSGRQFSNSRSEMNVSTLELGDSALYLCASSSGTDTEAFFGQGTRLTVV.

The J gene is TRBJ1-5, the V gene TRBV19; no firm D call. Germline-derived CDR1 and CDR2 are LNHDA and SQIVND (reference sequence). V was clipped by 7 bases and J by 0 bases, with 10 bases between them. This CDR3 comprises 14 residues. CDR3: CASTPRVSNQPQHF. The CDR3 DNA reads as TGTGCCAGTACCCCCCGGGTTAGCAATCAGCCCCAGCATTTT. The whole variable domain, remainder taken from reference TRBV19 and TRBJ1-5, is DGGITQSPKYLFRKEGQNVTLSCEQNLNHDAMYWYRQDPGQGLRLIYYSQIVNDFQKGDIAEGYSVSREKKESFPLTVTSAQKNPTAFYLCASTPRVSNQPQHFGDGTRLSIL.

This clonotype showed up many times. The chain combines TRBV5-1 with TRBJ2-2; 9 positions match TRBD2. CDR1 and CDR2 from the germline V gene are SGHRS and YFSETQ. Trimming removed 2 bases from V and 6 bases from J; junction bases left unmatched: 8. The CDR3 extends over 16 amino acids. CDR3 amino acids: CASSFSGTSRPGELFF. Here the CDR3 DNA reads TGCGCCAGCAGCTTCTCCGGGACTAGCCGACCCGGGGAGCTGTTTTTT.

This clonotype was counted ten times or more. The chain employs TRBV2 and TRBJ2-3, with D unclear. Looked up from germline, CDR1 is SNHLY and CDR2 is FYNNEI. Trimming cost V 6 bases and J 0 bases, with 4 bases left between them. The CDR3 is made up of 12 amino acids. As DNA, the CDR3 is TGTGCCAGCAGCGTTAGCACAGATACGCAGTATTTT. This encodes CASSVSTDTQYF.

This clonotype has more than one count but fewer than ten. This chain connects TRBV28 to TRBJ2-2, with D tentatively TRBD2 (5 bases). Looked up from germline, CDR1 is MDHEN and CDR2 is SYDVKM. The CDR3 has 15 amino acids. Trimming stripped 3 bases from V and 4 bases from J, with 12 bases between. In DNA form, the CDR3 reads TGTGCCAGCAGTTTCATGGAGGTGCGCACCGGGGAGCTGTTTTTT. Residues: CASSFMEVRTGELFF.

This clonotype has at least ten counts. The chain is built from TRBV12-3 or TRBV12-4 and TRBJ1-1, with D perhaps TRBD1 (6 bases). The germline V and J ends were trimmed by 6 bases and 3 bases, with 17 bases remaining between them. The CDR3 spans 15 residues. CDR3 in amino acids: CASSNTRGGDTEAFF. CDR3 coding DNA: TGTGCCAGCAGCAACACCAGGGGAGGGGACACTGAAGCTTTCTTT.

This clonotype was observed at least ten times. This chain's CDR3 is CASSNRGGMAYEQYF. The CDR3 nucleotides are TGCGCCAGCAGCAACAGGGGGGGTATGGCCTACGAGCAGTACTTC. The V gene is TRBV5-1, the J gene TRBJ2-7, with D perhaps matching TRBD1 (8 bases). The V end lost 4 bases, the J end lost 2 bases, and 16 bases lay between the germline ends. Germline assignment: CDR1 SGHRS and CDR2 YFSETQ. This CDR3 has 15 amino acids.

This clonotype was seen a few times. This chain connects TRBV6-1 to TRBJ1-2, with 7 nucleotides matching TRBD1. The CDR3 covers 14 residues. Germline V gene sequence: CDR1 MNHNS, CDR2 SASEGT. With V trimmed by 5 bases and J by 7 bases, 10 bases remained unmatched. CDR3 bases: TGTGCCAGCAGTTATTCCTTTGACAGGGCTGGCTACACCTTC. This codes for CASSYSFDRAGYTF.

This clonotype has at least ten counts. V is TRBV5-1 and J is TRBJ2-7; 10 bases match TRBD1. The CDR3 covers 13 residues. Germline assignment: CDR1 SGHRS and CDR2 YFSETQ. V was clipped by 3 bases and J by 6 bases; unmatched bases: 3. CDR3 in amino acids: CASSWGTGAEQYF. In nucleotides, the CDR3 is TGCGCCAGCAGCTGGGGGACAGGGGCCGAGCAGTACTTC.

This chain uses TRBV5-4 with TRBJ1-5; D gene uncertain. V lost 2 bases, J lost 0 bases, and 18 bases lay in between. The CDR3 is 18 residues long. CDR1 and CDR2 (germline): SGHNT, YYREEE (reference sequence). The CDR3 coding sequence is TGTGCCAGCAGCTTTGGCCCTTCGGGCAGGTATAGCAATCAGCCCCAGCATTTT. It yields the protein CASSFGPSGRYSNQPQHF.

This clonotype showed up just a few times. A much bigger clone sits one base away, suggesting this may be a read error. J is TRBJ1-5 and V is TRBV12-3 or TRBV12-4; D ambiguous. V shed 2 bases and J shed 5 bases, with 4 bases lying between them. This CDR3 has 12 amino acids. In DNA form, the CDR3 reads TGTGCCAGCAGTTTATCTGATCAGCCCCAGCATTTT. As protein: CASSLSDQPQHF.